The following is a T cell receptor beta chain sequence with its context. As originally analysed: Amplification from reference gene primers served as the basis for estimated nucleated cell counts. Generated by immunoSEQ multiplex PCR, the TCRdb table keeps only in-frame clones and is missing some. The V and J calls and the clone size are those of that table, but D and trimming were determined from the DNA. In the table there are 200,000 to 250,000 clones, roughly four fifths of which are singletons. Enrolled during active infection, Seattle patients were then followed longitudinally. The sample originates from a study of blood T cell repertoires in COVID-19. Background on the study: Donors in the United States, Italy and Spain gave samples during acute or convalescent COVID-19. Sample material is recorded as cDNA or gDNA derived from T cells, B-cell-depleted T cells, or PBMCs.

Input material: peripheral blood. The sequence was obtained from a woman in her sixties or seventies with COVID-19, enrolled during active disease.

This chain's CDR3 is CASSLSPYGYTF. In nucleotides, the CDR3 is TGTGCCAGCAGCCTCAGTCCTTATGGCTACACCTTC. V is TRBV7-2 and J is TRBJ1-2; D remains unclear. Per the germline V gene, CDR1 is SGHTA and CDR2 is FQGNSA. CDR3 length: 12 residues. V gave up 5 bases and J gave up 5 bases, with 9 bases separating them.